These 9 T cell receptor beta chains originate from one sample sequenced in a study of CD8 T cells in Susac syndrome. It was with random hexamers that about 0.45 to 1 ug RNA was reverse transcribed. TCRdb recomputed calls from the immunoSEQ multiplex PCR reads with MiXCR, one row per CDR3 protein. The sample lists more than 150,000 distinct CDR3 sequences, 90% to 97% occurring once. Sample: CD4+ T cells from PBMCs. The origin of the receptors is a human donor with Susac syndrome.

This rearrangement joins TRBV4-1 to TRBJ2-3; D may match TRBD1 or TRBD2 (5 bases each). V was pared by 1 base and J by 4 bases, with 18 bases between. Germline values: CDR1 MGHRA, CDR2 YSYEKL. The CDR3 extends over 17 amino acids. The CDR3 spells CASSQVLGGKGPDTQYF. The CDR3 DNA reads TGCGCCAGCAGCCAAGTCCTAGGAGGAAAGGGGCCAGATACGCAGTATTTT.

The gene calls are TRBV18 and TRBJ2-5, with 8 bases that match TRBD1. CDR3 size: 16 residues. Germline V gives CDR1 KGHSH, CDR2 LQKENI. Losses at the gene ends were 3 bases for V and 4 bases for J; bases not matched to a gene: 10. The CDR3 here is CASSPVAGGQGETQYF. The CDR3 nucleotides are TGTGCCAGCTCACCCGTGGCCGGAGGACAGGGAGAGACCCAGTACTTC.

This chain connects TRBV18 to TRBJ2-3; D is perhaps TRBD1 (5 bases). Germline CDR1 and CDR2: KGHSH and LQKENI. V gave up 5 bases and J gave up 0 bases, with 9 bases separating them. CDR3 size: 14 residues. CDR3 bases: TGTGCCAGCTCAAGTCAGGGCAGCACAGATACGCAGTATTTT. Translating gives CASSSQGSTDTQYF.

The chain links TRBV7-2 to TRBJ2-5; 7 nucleotides match TRBD1. V shed 4 bases, J shed 5 bases, and the junction held 4 bases outside the gene matches. The CDR3 length is 13 residues. Germline values: CDR1 SGHTA, CDR2 FQGNSA. CDR3 bases: TGTGCCAGCAGCTACAGGGGTTTGGAGACCCAGTACTTC. Translation gives CASSYRGLETQYF.

This sequence joins TRBV27 and TRBJ2-7; weak D call: TRBD2 (5 bases). The CDR3 is made up of 14 amino acids. In germline, CDR1 is MNHEY, CDR2 SMNVEV (reference sequence). V lost 3 bases and J lost 11, with 20 bases in between. This CDR3 is CASSFSGPQREKYF. CDR3 DNA sequence: TGTGCCAGCAGTTTTTCTGGACCGCAGAGGGAAAAGTACTTC.

The V gene is TRBV12-3 or TRBV12-4, the J gene TRBJ1-2; no clear D gene. The CDR3 runs 13 residues. Trimming removed 3 bases at V and 8 bases at J, with 13 bases between. The CDR3 nucleotides are TGTGCCAGCAGTTTGTCGGGCGCAAAGGGCTACACCTTC. Encoded protein: CASSLSGAKGYTF.

The chain couples TRBV7-3 to TRBJ2-3, with D possibly being TRBD1 (6 bases). Trimming left V 4 bases short and J 4 bases short, with 12 bases between. The CDR3 has 14 residues. The germline V gene has CDR1 SGHTA and CDR2 FQGTGA. The DNA of the CDR3 is TGTGCCAGCAGCTATCCCGGACAGCCAGATACGCAGTATTTT. It is translated as CASSYPGQPDTQYF. Combining the CDR3 with reference TRBV7-3 and TRBJ2-3 gives the whole variable domain GAGVSQTPSNKVTEKGKYVELRCDPISGHTALYWYRQSLGQGPEFLIYFQGTGAADDSGLPNDRFFAVRPEGSVSTLKIQRTERGDSAVYLCASSYPGQPDTQYFGPGTRLTVL.

J is TRBJ1-5 and V is TRBV28, with D unresolved. The ends were cut back, 7 bases at V and 7 bases at J, with 14 bases in the middle. The CDR3 length is 13 residues. Germline CDR1 MDHEN, CDR2 SYDVKM. The CDR3 nucleotides read TGTGCCAGCATTGGGAGGTTAGCGCAGCCCCAGCATTTT. Translation: CASIGRLAQPQHF.

V is TRBV28 and J is TRBJ1-6; D is perhaps TRBD1 (5 bases). Per germline, CDR1 MDHEN and CDR2 SYDVKM. The V end lost 7 bases, the J end lost 7 bases, and 14 bases lay between the germline ends. The CDR3 is 14 residues long. The CDR3 DNA follows: TGTGCCAGCAAACTTGACAGCTCGAATTCACCCCTCCACTTT. This encodes CASKLDSSNSPLHF. The complete variable domain, with remaining parts taken from reference TRBV28 and TRBJ1-6, reads DVKVTQSSRYLVKRTGEKVFLECVQDMDHENMFWYRQDPGLGLRLIYFSYDVKMKEKGDIPEGYSVSREKKERFSLILESASTNQTSMYLCASKLDSSNSPLHFGNGTRLTVT.